The clone carrying this TCR beta chain was recorded at least ten times. Its antigen is not identified. The data originate from a study of early T cells in non-severe SARS-CoV-2 infection. Study as a whole: The input, bulk RNA from unsorted whole blood, was sequenced, and chains were unpaired. Findings and limits, study-wide: VDJdb matching favored anti-spike CD8 responses, missing private and CD4 specificities.

The germline gives CDR1 SGHNT, CDR2 YYREEE (reference sequence). V dropped 3 bases and J dropped 5; count of bases not matched to a gene: 16. The CDR3 is made up of 17 amino acids. The TCR library protocol attached unique molecular identifiers to the individual cDNA molecules. TCRdb passed the 5' RACE reads through MiXCR, listing each CDR3 protein once. Here the sample spans under 60,000 distinct CDR3 sequences, roughly 8% being singletons. The receptor was isolated from an adult who was a healthcare worker with PCR-confirmed SARS-CoV-2 infection or an uninfected control (not recorded which). The chain carries TRBV5-4 and TRBJ1-1; 7 bases match TRBD1. Sequenced: whole blood. The CDR3 here is CASSSEGAPLFRTEAFF. The CDR3, as DNA: TGTGCCAGCAGCTCGGAGGGGGCGCCTTTATTCCGGACTGAAGCTTTCTTT.